The T cell receptor beta chain under discussion was sequenced for a study of T cell repertoires in cytomegalovirus infection. Study-level information: Matching HLA type and CMV infection were both indicated by public TCR beta signatures. Notes on the study in general: The ex vivo response was dominated by HLA-C-restricted CMV-specific TCR beta clonotypes. Using cumulative public TCR beta family frequency, the authors identified those who carried CMV together with the relevant HLA.

MiXCR, run by TCRdb on the reads, gives a single entry per CDR3 protein. The sample lists around 280,000 distinct CDR3 sequences; approximately 13% were seen once. Germline CDR1 is LNHNV and CDR2 is YYDKDF (reference sequence). This CDR3 region has 18 residues. After removal of 2 bases from V and 5 bases from J, the junction contained 9 bases not matched to a gene. Worth noting for this clonotype: The antigen is not known.

J is TRBJ2-7 and V is TRBV15; TRBD2 aligns across 16 bases. The sample taken for sequencing was PBMCs. The TCR was taken from a human donor in good health (CMV status not recorded). Some clones in this sample may be carry-over from other donors' samples. CDR3 sequence (DNA): TGTGCCACCAGCAGACCTCCGGGACTAGCGGGAGGGGGCAACGAGCAGTACTTC. Protein sequence: CATSRPPGLAGGGNEQYF.